The present T cell receptor (beta chain) was sequenced within a study of shared clonotypes between healthy human individuals. Study summary: Plates per donor: three CD4 naive, three CD4 memory, two CD8 naive, one CD8 memory.

Methods used by the authors: Filtering was not the same, since immunoSEQ gave junction-only sequences without quality scores. The protocol was immunoSEQ multiplex PCR, while the TCRdb copy is restricted to in-frame clones and leaves out a portion. The DNA gave D and trimming, while V, J and clone size come from that table. The sample contains 2,500,000 or so clones, around nine tenths of which appear only once. The J segment lost 5 bases and the V segment lost 7 bases, leaving 13 bases of the junction unmatched. Germline CDR1 is MNHEY and CDR2 is SVGAGI. The length of the CDR3 is 15 residues. The sample holds one count of this clone.

This receptor was taken from a man between 18 and 29 years old in good health. The chain carries TRBV6-5 and TRBJ2-5; 7 bases are a match to TRBD2. Sequenced: naive CD4+ T cells sorted from blood. Regarding subset: CD45RA+ positively selected. This chain's CDR3 is CASKSTGSGGETQYF. The CDR3 DNA is TGTGCCAGCAAGTCCACAGGCTCCGGGGGGGAGACCCAGTACTTC.